This T cell receptor (beta chain) was recorded in a study of blood T cell repertoires in COVID-19. On the study more broadly: Both acute and convalescent COVID-19 samples were obtained from the United States, Italy and Spain. PBMCs, B-cell-depleted T cells, or T cells provided the cDNA or gDNA that made up the material.

The germline V gene has CDR1 MNHEY and CDR2 SMNVEV (reference sequence). The CDR3 runs to 15 residues. J lost 7 bases, V lost 6 bases, and 8 bases had no gene match. Authors' processing steps: Reference gene primer amplification in the assay estimated nucleated cell counts. Assay used: immunoSEQ multiplex PCR; TCRdb lists only in-frame clones, some missing. The V and J calls and clone size come from that table; D and trimming were worked out from the DNA. The profile shows roughly 140,000 clones, over 70% of them singletons. Sequences were obtained from peripheral blood. The receptor's source is a woman aged 55-69 years with acute or convalescent COVID-19. This chain uses TRBV27 with TRBJ1-4, with 10 bases identical to TRBD1. CDR3 amino acids: CASRSPGTGVEKLFF. The DNA of the CDR3 is TGTGCCAGCAGGTCACCCGGGACAGGGGTTGAAAAACTGTTTTTT.